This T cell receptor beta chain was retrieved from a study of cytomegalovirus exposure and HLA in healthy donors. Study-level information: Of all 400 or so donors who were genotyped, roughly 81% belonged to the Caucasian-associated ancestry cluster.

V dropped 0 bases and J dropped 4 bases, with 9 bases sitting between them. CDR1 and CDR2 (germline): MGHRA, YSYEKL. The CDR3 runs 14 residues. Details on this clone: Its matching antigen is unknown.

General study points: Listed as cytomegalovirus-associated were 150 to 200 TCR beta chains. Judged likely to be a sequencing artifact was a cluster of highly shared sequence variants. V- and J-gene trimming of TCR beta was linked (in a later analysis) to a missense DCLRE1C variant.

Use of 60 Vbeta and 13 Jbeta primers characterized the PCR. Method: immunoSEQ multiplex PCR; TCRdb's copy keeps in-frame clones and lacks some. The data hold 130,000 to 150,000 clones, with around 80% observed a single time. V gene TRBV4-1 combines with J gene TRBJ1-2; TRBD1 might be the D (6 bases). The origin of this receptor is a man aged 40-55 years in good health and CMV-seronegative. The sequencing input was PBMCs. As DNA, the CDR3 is TGCGCCAGCAGCCAAGATGGGGGCCCCTATGGCTACACCTTC. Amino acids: CASSQDGGPYGYTF.